This TCR beta chain is drawn from a study of cytomegalovirus exposure and HLA in healthy donors. Whole-study findings and limits: Confirmation in vitro established that a few CMV-associated chains were specific for CMV antigens. One variant, a missense change in DCLRE1C, was linked in a later analysis to TCR beta V- and J-gene trimming. Many donors shared some public TCRs, even though most TCR sequences were rare.

This clone was recorded a few times. Its antigen is undetermined. 60 Vbeta and 13 Jbeta primers were used in PCR. Sequenced by immunoSEQ multiplex PCR; TCRdb stores in-frame clones only, minus some. The table shows 65,000 to 90,000 clones, with more than 70% occurring only once. After removal of 4 bases from V and 7 bases from J, the junction contained 9 bases not matched to a gene. The germline V gene encodes CDR1 SGHTA and CDR2 FQGTGA. CDR3 length: 16 amino acids. Source material: PBMCs. The receptor comes from a man in his forties or fifties in good health and CMV-seronegative. This chain joins TRBV7-3 and TRBJ2-2; the match to TRBD2 covers 10 bases. In nucleotides, the CDR3 is TGTGCCAGCAGCTACAGCGGGGGGGCGGTCGGCGGGGAGCTGTTTTTT. It translates to CASSYSGGAVGGELFF.